This T cell receptor beta chain was sequenced for a study of cytomegalovirus exposure and HLA in healthy donors. Use of 60 Vbeta and 13 Jbeta primers characterized the PCR. The repertoire was sequenced with immunoSEQ multiplex PCR; TCRdb's copy has only in-frame clones and lacks some. The listing contains some 200,000 clones. Germline loops: CDR1 SGDLS, CDR2 YYNGEE. After removal of 0 bases from V and 4 bases from J, the junction contained 0 bases not matched to a gene. The length of the CDR3 is 15 residues. Sequencing used PBMCs. The TCR originated in a girl aged 2 to 10 in good health and CMV-seropositive. The gene calls are TRBV9 and TRBJ2-3; 12 bases are a match to TRBD2. CDR3 nucleotides: TGTGCCAGCAGCGTAGGACTAGCGGGAGCAGATACGCAGTATTTT. This sequence encodes CASSVGLAGADTQYF.